These T cell receptor beta chains were read from a single sample in a study of blood T cell repertoires in COVID-19. Libraries were prepared by immunoSEQ multiplex PCR; TCRdb keeps only in-frame clonotypes and omits some of them. The table shows approximately 100,000 clones, with roughly 81% occurring only once. The sequencing input was peripheral blood. All receptors derive from a human donor in a cohort sampled during active COVID-19. Each CDR3 is given with its conserved first and last residue. A D gene is named only where the DNA matches it firmly. Clone size, where shown, is once, few, many, or a class for clones that have expanded.

len | abundance | j_gene | d_gene | v_gene | CDR3aa | CDR3nt
15 | . | TRBJ2-2 | TRBD1 | TRBV9 | CASTPGTGVTGELFF | TGTGCCAGCACCCCCGGGACAGGGGTTACCGGGGAGCTGTTTTTT
15 | . | TRBJ2-6 | . | TRBV7-2 | CASSFQNSGANVLTF | TGTGCCAGCAGCTTTCAGAACTCTGGGGCCAACGTCCTGACTTTC
16 | . | TRBJ2-2 | TRBD2 | TRBV5-8 | CASSLARTSVTGELFF | TGTGCCAGCAGCTTGGCCAGGACTAGCGTTACCGGGGAGCTGTTTTTT
17 | once | TRBJ1-3 | . | TRBV6-1 | CASSEGGGPYSGNTIYF | TGTGCCAGCAGTGAAGGTGGGGGCCCCTACTCTGGAAACACCATATATTTT
13 | . | TRBJ2-7 | . | TRBV27 | CASSFGREGEQYF | TGTGCCAGCAGTTTCGGCCGCGAGGGCGAGCAGTACTTC
17 | . | TRBJ2-7 | . | TRBV21-1 | CASSRGWEGGSSYEQYF | TGTGCCAGCAGCCGTGGGTGGGAAGGCGGGAGCTCCTACGAGCAGTACTTC
16 | . | TRBJ1-6 | . | TRBV11-2 | CASSLGQPDYNSPLHF | TGTGCCAGCAGCTTAGGACAGCCAGATTATAATTCACCCCTCCACTTT
14 | . | TRBJ2-7 | . | TRBV6-5 | CASSYSTATYEQYF | TGTGCCAGCAGTTACTCGACTGCAACCTACGAGCAGTACTTC
14 | . | TRBJ2-4 | TRBD2 | TRBV6-5 | CASRLAGGGNIQYF | TGTGCCAGCAGACTAGCGGGAGGGGGGAACATTCAGTACTTC
17 | . | TRBJ1-1 | . | TRBV11-2 | CASSPWGSFNMNTEAFF | TGTGCCAGCAGCCCCTGGGGCAGCTTTAACATGAACACTGAAGCTTTCTTT
14 | . | TRBJ2-7 | . | TRBV13 | CASSLVSVSYEQYF | TGTGCCAGCAGCTTAGTTTCGGTAAGCTACGAGCAGTACTTC
15 | . | TRBJ2-7 | . | TRBV3-1/TRBV3-2 | CASSRDRRQGVKQYF | TGTGCCAGCAGCCGCGACAGGCGACAAGGAGTGAAGCAGTACTTC
15 | . | TRBJ2-7 | TRBD1 | TRBV28 | CASNPWSGGPYEQYF | TGTGCCAGCAACCCCTGGTCAGGGGGACCCTACGAGCAGTACTTC
15 | . | TRBJ1-2 | TRBD1 | TRBV6-6 | CASSTGQGGDYGYTF | TGTGCCAGCTCAACTGGACAGGGAGGGGACTATGGCTACACCTTC
15 | . | TRBJ2-7 | . | TRBV6-5 | CASKEDRMVTYEQYF | TGTGCCAGCAAGGAAGACAGAATGGTAACCTACGAGCAGTACTTC
15 | . | TRBJ2-1 | . | TRBV24-1 | CATSDFLRSGNEQFF | TGTGCCACCAGTGATTTCCTGAGGTCTGGCAATGAGCAGTTCTTC
15 | . | TRBJ1-4 | . | TRBV2 | CASSAVRTHGEKLFF | TGTGCCAGCAGTGCCGTTAGGACACATGGCGAAAAACTGTTTTTT
19 | many | TRBJ1-6 | . | TRBV4-1 | CASSQDLFGLLRSYSPLHF | TGCGCCAGCAGCCAAGATCTTTTCGGTCTTCTGAGGTCTTATTCACCCCTCCACTTT
14 | . | TRBJ2-7 | . | TRBV5-1 | CASSLQQGNYEQYF | TGCGCCAGCAGCCTCCAACAGGGTAACTACGAGCAGTACTTC
15 | . | TRBJ1-6 | TRBD1 | TRBV2 | CASREQGQASSPLHF | TGTGCCAGCAGGGAGCAGGGACAGGCATCTTCACCCCTCCACTTT
16 | . | TRBJ2-7 | . | TRBV14 | CASSPGERDISYEQYF | TGTGCCAGCAGCCCAGGGGAAAGGGACATCTCCTACGAGCAGTACTTC
16 | . | TRBJ2-5 | TRBD2 | TRBV28 | CASSPVGAGGLETQYF | TGTGCCAGCAGCCCCGTGGGGGCGGGAGGTCTGGAGACCCAGTACTTC
13 | . | TRBJ1-2 | . | TRBV15 | CATSRGALYGYTF | TGTGCCACCAGCAGGGGGGCGCTCTATGGCTACACCTTC
14 | . | TRBJ1-6 | . | TRBV6-5 | CASSFRGENSPLHF | TGTGCCAGCAGTTTTCGGGGTGAAAATTCACCCCTCCACTTT
16 | . | TRBJ2-1 | TRBD1 | TRBV7-2 | CASSLLGDRAYNEQFF | TGTGCCAGCAGCTTATTAGGGGACAGGGCCTACAATGAGCAGTTCTTC
15 | . | TRBJ2-4 | TRBD2 | TRBV4-2 | CASSQLTSGGNIQYF | TGTGCCAGCAGCCAACTTACTAGCGGGGGTAACATTCAGTACTTC
13 | few | TRBJ1-5 | TRBD1 | TRBV6-5 | CASRAGGGQPQHF | TGTGCCAGCAGAGCAGGGGGCGGACAGCCCCAGCATTTT
15 | . | TRBJ2-5 | . | TRBV6-6 | CASSYSGGIQETQYF | TGTGCCAGCAGTTACTCGGGGGGAATCCAAGAGACCCAGTACTTC
17 | once | TRBJ2-5 | TRBD2 | TRBV7-2 | CASSLYVSERGQETQYF | TGTGCCAGCAGCTTATATGTATCGGAGCGGGGTCAAGAGACCCAGTACTTC
20 | once | TRBJ2-5 | TRBD2 | TRBV6-2/TRBV6-3 | CASSYSITPGLVMYQETQYF | TGTGCCAGCAGTTACTCAATAACTCCGGGACTAGTGATGTACCAAGAGACCCAGTACTTC
13 | . | TRBJ1-5 | TRBD1 | TRBV6-5 | CASRTGFNQPQHF | TGTGCCAGCAGGACAGGGTTCAATCAGCCCCAGCATTTT
15 | . | TRBJ1-2 | . | TRBV7-3 | CASSPEGGLLGGYTF | TGTGCCAGCAGCCCCGAAGGCGGGCTTCTTGGGGGCTACACCTTC
12 | . | TRBJ2-7 | . | TRBV20-1 | CSASVSTYEQYF | TGCAGTGCTAGTGTCAGTACCTACGAGCAGTACTTC
15 | . | TRBJ2-3 | TRBD2 | TRBV11-3 | CASSKGTSGTDTQYF | TGTGCCAGCAGCAAAGGGACTAGCGGCACAGATACGCAGTATTTT
12 | . | TRBJ1-2 | . | TRBV6-6 | CASTKGSYGYTF | TGTGCCAGCACCAAGGGGTCCTATGGCTACACCTTC
17 | . | TRBJ1-3 | . | TRBV11-2 | CASSLGNSLRGGNTIYF | TGTGCCAGCAGCTTAGGGAACAGTCTTCGTGGTGGAAACACCATATATTTT
14 | once | TRBJ1-2 | . | TRBV5-3 | CARYGGGGNYGYTF | TGTGCCAGATATGGTGGCGGCGGGAACTATGGCTACACCTTC
17 | . | TRBJ1-1 | . | TRBV6-1 | CASSELRGGFTIAEAFF | TGTGCCAGCAGTGAATTGAGGGGGGGGTTTACGATCGCTGAAGCTTTCTTT
16 | few | TRBJ1-2 | TRBD1 | TRBV5-6 | CASSLVRDRGLYGYTF | TGTGCCAGCAGCTTGGTCCGGGACAGGGGCCTCTATGGCTACACCTTC
15 | . | TRBJ2-7 | TRBD2 | TRBV11-2 | CASRPGLAGAYEQYF | TGTGCCAGCCGACCGGGACTAGCGGGAGCCTACGAGCAGTACTTC
15 | . | TRBJ2-7 | TRBD1 | TRBV5-5 | CASSLVQGTYYEQYF | TGTGCCAGCAGCTTGGTACAGGGGACCTACTACGAGCAGTACTTC
16 | . | TRBJ2-1 | TRBD2 | TRBV4-3 | CASSQDIPSGGSEQFF | TGCGCCAGCAGCCAAGATATACCCAGCGGGGGGTCTGAGCAGTTCTTC
15 | . | TRBJ2-7 | TRBD2 | TRBV9 | CARSVGAGGRHEQYF | TGTGCCCGCAGCGTCGGGGCGGGGGGGCGCCACGAGCAGTACTTC
13 | . | TRBJ1-1 | . | TRBV2 | CASSAEGNTEAFF | TGTGCCAGCAGTGCAGAGGGGAACACTGAAGCTTTCTTT
12 | . | TRBJ1-2 | TRBD1 | TRBV30 | CAWSLGGNGYTF | TGTGCCTGGAGTTTAGGGGGCAATGGCTACACCTTC
18 | . | TRBJ2-7 | TRBD1 | TRBV12-5 | CASGSARDRGGLSYEQYF | TGTGCTAGTGGTTCCGCTAGGGACAGGGGGGGCCTGTCCTACGAGCAGTACTTC
15 | few | TRBJ1-3 | . | TRBV30 | CAWSVPGSTGNTIYF | TGTGCCTGGAGTGTCCCGGGGAGCACTGGAAACACCATATATTTT
13 | once | TRBJ2-7 | . | TRBV11-3 | CASSLDFGYEQYF | TGTGCCAGCAGCTTAGATTTCGGGTACGAGCAGTACTTC
14 | . | TRBJ1-6 | . | TRBV6-2/TRBV6-3 | CASSYGRTNSPLHF | TGTGCCAGCAGTTACGGGCGGACAAATTCACCCCTCCACTTT
21 | . | TRBJ2-7 | . | TRBV27 | CASSANSYRRGIRGGARRQYF | TGTGCCAGCAGTGCAAACTCCTACCGCCGAGGGATAAGGGGGGGGGCACGACGGCAGTACTTC
15 | few | TRBJ1-5 | . | TRBV19 | CASSSKDISNQPQHF | TGTGCCAGTAGTAGTAAGGACATCAGCAATCAGCCCCAGCATTTT
11 | once | TRBJ2-7 | . | TRBV28 | CASSYTYEQYF | TGTGCCAGCAGTTATACCTACGAGCAGTACTTC
14 | . | TRBJ1-2 | TRBD1 | TRBV7-3 | CASSLLGQGANPTF | TGTGCCAGCAGCTTACTGGGACAGGGGGCCAATCCCACCTTC
15 | . | TRBJ2-1 | . | TRBV11-2 | CASSLANVRESEQFF | TGTGCCAGCAGCTTAGCAAATGTCAGGGAATCAGAGCAGTTCTTC
14 | . | TRBJ1-2 | TRBD1 | TRBV9 | CASSVREQGAGYTF | TGTGCCAGCAGCGTTAGGGAACAGGGGGCTGGCTACACCTTC
22 | once | TRBJ1-2 | . | TRBV21-1 | CASSKKNGHELQGAQSDYGYTF | TGTGCCAGCAGCAAGAAGAATGGTCACGAGCTACAGGGGGCACAATCGGACTATGGCTACACCTTC
13 | . | TRBJ2-7 | . | TRBV10-3 | CAISDSTGYEQYF | TGTGCCATCAGTGATTCAACGGGCTACGAGCAGTACTTC
14 | . | TRBJ1-6 | TRBD1 | TRBV6-5 | CASSLQGGNSPLHF | TGTGCCAGCAGTCTACAGGGGGGTAATTCACCCCTCCACTTT